The subject of this entry is one TCR beta chain. The data stem from a study of control samples from healthy donors and cancer patients. Clones were sequenced by immunoSEQ multiplex PCR, and TCRdb holds only the in-frame ones, with some missing. The data contain approximately 150,000 clones, roughly 92% of them singletons. Germline values: CDR1 MDHEN, CDR2 SYDVKM. The CDR3 extends over 18 amino acids. Trimming shortened V by 1 base and J by 3 bases, and 22 bases separated the two germline ends. This TCR derives from a man aged 40-50 years in good health. This chain connects TRBV28 to TRBJ2-7, with TRBD1 as a possible D gene (6 bases). The specimen was blood. CDR3 in DNA: TGTGCCAGCAGTTTATTCATAATCAGGGGTTCGGGTGACTACGAGCAGTACTTC. Translation gives CASSLFIIRGSGDYEQYF.